The clone carrying this T cell receptor (beta chain) was picked up many times. Antigen unknown. TCRdb called the 5' RACE reads again in MiXCR, with one record for every CDR3 protein. The table lists approximately 600,000 distinct CDR3 sequences, around 7.5% of them singletons. The data derive from a study of identical twins. Overall study findings and caveats: Less excess twin sharing appeared in beta out-of-frame sequences. Within cord blood, abundant beta clonotypes carried fewer insertions, but memory repertoires showed no such trend. Models, which agreed with sharing between unrelated individuals, nonetheless underestimated the out-of-frame TCR alpha sharing seen in monozygotic twins.

Per the germline V gene, CDR1 is LGHDT and CDR2 is YNNKEL (reference sequence). Trimming removed 4 bases from V and 6 bases from J, with 7 bases in between. This CDR3 is 12 amino acids long. These same records also appear under a second study, on yellow fever vaccine responses in identical twins.

This sequence joins TRBV3-1 and TRBJ2-1, with D perhaps TRBD1 (6 bases). Sequencing was done on a sample of PBMCs. This clonotype was obtained from a woman under 30 in good health. The CDR3 spells CASSPGVNEQFF. The CDR3 bases are TGTGCCAGCAGCCCAGGGGTCAATGAGCAGTTCTTC.